This is a list of T cell receptor beta chains from one sample in a study of Graves' ophthalmopathy and Graves' hyperthyroidism. TCRdb re-called the multiplex PCR reads through MiXCR, storing one row per CDR3 protein. Of around 1,000,000 distinct CDR3 sequences in the sample, less than 45% were seen once. Sequenced: peripheral blood or thyroid tissue (not recorded which). The receptors were gathered from an adult man with Graves' hyperthyroidism. Each CDR3 is given with its conserved first and last residue. A D gene is named only where the DNA matches it firmly. Clone size is shown for a subset of rows, as once, few, many or a class of expanded clone.

V gene: TRBV28
D gene: NA
clone size: many
J gene: TRBJ2-7
CDR3 protein: CASNVGDRVSYEQYF
CDR3 DNA: TGTGCCAGCAACGTCGGAGATAGGGTTTCCTACGAGCAGTACTTC

V gene: TRBV4-1
D gene: TRBD1
clone size: NA
J gene: TRBJ1-4
CDR3 protein: CASSQGQGVRKLFF
CDR3 DNA: TGCGCCAGCAGCCAGGGACAGGGGGTTAGGAAACTGTTTTTT

V gene: TRBV2
D gene: NA
clone size: NA
J gene: TRBJ2-5
CDR3 protein: CASSDTGSQPQYF
CDR3 DNA: TGTGCCAGCAGTGATACGGGTTCTCAGCCCCAGTACTTC

V gene: TRBV20-1
D gene: NA
clone size: once
J gene: TRBJ1-2
CDR3 protein: CSAPGSPFDGYTF
CDR3 DNA: TGCAGTGCACCGGGCAGCCCCTTCGATGGCTACACCTTC

V gene: TRBV12-3/TRBV12-4
D gene: NA
clone size: many
J gene: TRBJ2-7
CDR3 protein: CASSPQLQRRSYEQYF
CDR3 DNA: TGTGCCAGCAGTCCCCAGCTCCAACGGAGATCCTACGAGCAGTACTTC

V gene: TRBV15
D gene: NA
clone size: NA
J gene: TRBJ1-3
CDR3 protein: CATSREFSYSALSSGNTIYF
CDR3 DNA: TGTGCCACCAGCAGAGAATTCAGCTACAGTGCCCTCTCCTCTGGAAACACCATATATTTT

V gene: TRBV4-1
D gene: NA
clone size: NA
J gene: TRBJ1-2
CDR3 protein: CASSQEGGKHGYTF
CDR3 DNA: TGCGCCAGCAGCCAAGAAGGTGGGAAGCATGGCTACACCTTC

V gene: TRBV7-2
D gene: NA
clone size: many
J gene: TRBJ2-5
CDR3 protein: CASSLGLGGGQETQYF
CDR3 DNA: TGTGCCAGCAGCTTAGGTCTTGGAGGAGGCCAAGAGACCCAGTACTTC

V gene: TRBV20-1
D gene: TRBD2
clone size: many
J gene: TRBJ2-2
CDR3 protein: CSARTSGELFF
CDR3 DNA: TGCAGTGCCCGGACTAGCGGGGAGCTGTTTTTT

V gene: TRBV2
D gene: NA
clone size: many
J gene: TRBJ1-2
CDR3 protein: CASSEALLVGYTF
CDR3 DNA: TGTGCCAGCAGTGAAGCGCTGTTAGTCGGCTACACCTTC

V gene: TRBV11-2
D gene: NA
clone size: many
J gene: TRBJ2-5
CDR3 protein: CASSAIRETQYF
CDR3 DNA: TGTGCCAGCAGCGCGATCCGAGAGACCCAGTACTTC

V gene: TRBV11-2
D gene: TRBD2
clone size: many
J gene: TRBJ2-5
CDR3 protein: CASSITPGGGTQYF
CDR3 DNA: TGTGCCAGCAGCATCACCCCCGGGGGGGGGACCCAGTACTTC

V gene: TRBV5-1
D gene: NA
clone size: many
J gene: TRBJ2-5
CDR3 protein: CASSPEGEGQETQYF
CDR3 DNA: TGCGCCAGCAGCCCGGAAGGTGAAGGCCAAGAGACCCAGTACTTC

V gene: TRBV6-5
D gene: NA
clone size: NA
J gene: TRBJ2-6
CDR3 protein: CASSYSLGSGANVLTF
CDR3 DNA: TGTGCCAGCAGTTATAGTCTGGGCTCTGGGGCCAACGTCCTGACTTTC

V gene: TRBV29-1
D gene: TRBD2
clone size: few
J gene: TRBJ2-7
CDR3 protein: CSVASGRSYEQYF
CDR3 DNA: TGCAGCGTGGCGAGCGGGAGATCCTACGAGCAGTACTTC

V gene: TRBV15
D gene: TRBD1
clone size: NA
J gene: TRBJ1-2
CDR3 protein: CATSRAGTGGWGYTF
CDR3 DNA: TGTGCCACCAGCCGCGCCGGGACAGGGGGTTGGGGCTACACCTTC

V gene: TRBV19
D gene: TRBD1
clone size: NA
J gene: TRBJ1-2
CDR3 protein: CASSSPDRRGYGYTF
CDR3 DNA: TGTGCCAGTAGTAGCCCGGACAGGCGAGGCTATGGCTACACCTTC

V gene: TRBV5-1
D gene: TRBD1
clone size: once
J gene: TRBJ2-7
CDR3 protein: CASSLARDRAGEQYF
CDR3 DNA: TGCGCCAGCAGCTTAGCGCGGGACAGGGCTGGCGAGCAGTACTTC

V gene: TRBV2
D gene: TRBD2
clone size: many
J gene: TRBJ2-5
CDR3 protein: CASKRSGGQETQYF
CDR3 DNA: TGTGCCAGCAAGAGAAGCGGGGGCCAAGAGACCCAGTACTTC

V gene: TRBV7-2
D gene: NA
clone size: NA
J gene: TRBJ1-2
CDR3 protein: CASNKPSSGGRAGYTF
CDR3 DNA: TGTGCCAGCAATAAGCCCAGCTCCGGGGGTAGGGCTGGCTACACCTTC

V gene: TRBV25-1
D gene: NA
clone size: NA
J gene: TRBJ2-7
CDR3 protein: CASTPEGRGDSYEQYF
CDR3 DNA: TGTGCCAGCACCCCCGAGGGCAGGGGGGACTCCTACGAGCAGTACTTC

V gene: TRBV6-5
D gene: NA
clone size: many
J gene: TRBJ1-1
CDR3 protein: CASSPWDKGNTEAFF
CDR3 DNA: TGTGCCAGCAGCCCCTGGGACAAAGGGAACACTGAAGCTTTCTTT

V gene: TRBV12-3/TRBV12-4
D gene: NA
clone size: NA
J gene: TRBJ2-7
CDR3 protein: CASSLDPRYEQYF
CDR3 DNA: TGTGCCAGCAGTTTAGACCCCCGCTACGAGCAGTACTTC

V gene: TRBV29-1
D gene: NA
clone size: many
J gene: TRBJ1-2
CDR3 protein: CSVARGGPDATTYGYTF
CDR3 DNA: TGCAGCGTCGCCCGGGGGGGGCCTGACGCGACGACCTATGGCTACACCTTC

V gene: TRBV5-1
D gene: TRBD1
clone size: NA
J gene: TRBJ1-2
CDR3 protein: CASSLNQQGDGYTF
CDR3 DNA: TGCGCCAGCAGCCTCAACCAACAGGGGGATGGCTACACCTTC

V gene: TRBV19
D gene: NA
clone size: few
J gene: TRBJ1-1
CDR3 protein: CASSIARSRGRWTEAFF
CDR3 DNA: TGTGCCAGTAGTATCGCCCGGTCGCGGGGGAGATGGACTGAAGCTTTCTTT

V gene: TRBV10-3
D gene: NA
clone size: few
J gene: TRBJ1-1
CDR3 protein: CASSSPVGSTEAFF
CDR3 DNA: TGTGCCAGCAGCTCGCCGGTCGGGAGCACTGAAGCTTTCTTT

V gene: TRBV7-9
D gene: NA
clone size: once
J gene: TRBJ2-7
CDR3 protein: CASSQDIGQSYEQYF
CDR3 DNA: TGCGCCAGCAGCCAAGATATCGGACAGTCCTACGAGCAGTACTTC

V gene: TRBV7-6
D gene: TRBD1
clone size: many
J gene: TRBJ1-5
CDR3 protein: CASSSDRGDSGNQPQHF
CDR3 DNA: TGTGCCAGCAGCTCGGACAGGGGCGACTCTGGCAATCAGCCCCAGCATTTT

V gene: TRBV29-1
D gene: NA
clone size: NA
J gene: TRBJ1-1
CDR3 protein: CSGSTRGPEAFF
CDR3 DNA: TGCAGCGGTAGTACCCGGGGTCCTGAAGCTTTCTTT

V gene: TRBV25-1
D gene: NA
clone size: NA
J gene: TRBJ1-1
CDR3 protein: CASPLRLNTEAFF
CDR3 DNA: TGTGCCAGCCCCCTACGGCTAAACACTGAAGCTTTCTTT

V gene: TRBV29-1
D gene: TRBD1
clone size: many
J gene: TRBJ1-2
CDR3 protein: CSVPGQGAGGYTF
CDR3 DNA: TGCAGCGTCCCGGGACAGGGGGCGGGAGGCTACACCTTC

V gene: TRBV19
D gene: NA
clone size: few
J gene: TRBJ2-2
CDR3 protein: CASSQGEGRGIGTGELFF
CDR3 DNA: TGTGCCAGCAGCCAAGGCGAGGGTCGGGGTATCGGCACCGGGGAGCTGTTTTTT

V gene: TRBV10-3
D gene: NA
clone size: few
J gene: TRBJ2-7
CDR3 protein: CASSYSEAVYEQYF
CDR3 DNA: TGTGCCAGCAGTTACTCGGAAGCGGTCTACGAGCAGTACTTC

V gene: TRBV10-3
D gene: NA
clone size: many
J gene: TRBJ1-4
CDR3 protein: CATAPGKEKLFF
CDR3 DNA: TGTGCCACCGCGCCGGGGAAGGAAAAACTGTTTTTT

V gene: TRBV6-5
D gene: NA
clone size: NA
J gene: TRBJ1-1
CDR3 protein: CASSYVGPPLNTEAFF
CDR3 DNA: TGTGCCAGCAGTTACGTGGGACCCCCACTGAACACTGAAGCTTTCTTT

V gene: TRBV7-3
D gene: NA
clone size: many
J gene: TRBJ1-2
CDR3 protein: CASSLYSGDDGYTF
CDR3 DNA: TGTGCCAGCAGCTTATATTCGGGGGATGATGGCTACACCTTC